This T cell receptor (beta chain) was sequenced during a study of T cell responses to AZD1222 COVID-19 vaccine. Study observations and caveats: Donors were largely white British and mainly female; clonal diversity was possibly underestimated. CD4 TCRs linked to vaccination spanned spike, dominating at 160-218 and 743-854.

The V gene's germline CDR1 is SGHTS and CDR2 YDEGEE. The CDR3 contains 18 residues. The V and J ends lost 1 base and 5 bases, in that order; junction bases with no gene match: 15. Details on this clone: The antigen remains undetermined.

Clones were read by immunoSEQ multiplex PCR, and TCRdb kept only the in-frame ones, dropping some. Of some 150,000 clones listed, 92% are singletons. The sequence derives from an adult who received the AZD1222 COVID-19 vaccine. V is TRBV5-8 and J is TRBJ2-3, with 8 bases identical to TRBD2. This specimen consisted of peripheral blood, obtained 28 days after the second AZD1222 dose. This CDR3 is CASSLSDGGAGHQDTQYF. Written as DNA, the CDR3 is TGTGCCAGCAGCTTGTCCGACGGGGGGGCAGGCCATCAAGATACGCAGTATTTT. Together with reference TRBV5-8 and TRBJ2-3, the CDR3 gives the full variable domain: EAGVTQSPTHLIKTRGQQATLRCSPISGHTSVYWYQQALGLGLQFLLWYDEGEERNRGNFPPRFSGRQFPNYSSELNVNALELEDSALYLCASSLSDGGAGHQDTQYFGPGTRLTVL.